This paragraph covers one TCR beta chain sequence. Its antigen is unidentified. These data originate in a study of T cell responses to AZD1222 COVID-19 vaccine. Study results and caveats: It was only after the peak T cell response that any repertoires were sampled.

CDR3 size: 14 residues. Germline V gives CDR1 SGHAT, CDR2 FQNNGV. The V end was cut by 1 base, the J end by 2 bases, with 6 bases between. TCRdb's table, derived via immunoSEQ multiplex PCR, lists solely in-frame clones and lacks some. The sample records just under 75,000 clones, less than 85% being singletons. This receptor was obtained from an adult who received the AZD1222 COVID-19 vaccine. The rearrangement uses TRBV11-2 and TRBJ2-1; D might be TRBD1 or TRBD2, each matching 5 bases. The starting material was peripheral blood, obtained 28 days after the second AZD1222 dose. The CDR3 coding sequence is TGTGCCAGCAGCTTAGGGGGGACCTACAATGAGCAGTTCTTC. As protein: CASSLGGTYNEQFF.